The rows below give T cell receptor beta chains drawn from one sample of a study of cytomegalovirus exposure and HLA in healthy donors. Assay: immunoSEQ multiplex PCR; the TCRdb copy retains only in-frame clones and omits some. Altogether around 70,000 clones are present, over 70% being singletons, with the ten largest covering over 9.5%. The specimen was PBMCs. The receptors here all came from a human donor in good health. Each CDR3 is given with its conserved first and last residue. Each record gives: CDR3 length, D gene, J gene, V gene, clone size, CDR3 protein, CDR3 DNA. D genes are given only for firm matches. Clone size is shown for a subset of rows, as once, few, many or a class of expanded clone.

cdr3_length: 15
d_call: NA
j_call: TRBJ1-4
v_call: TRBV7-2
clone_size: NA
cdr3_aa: CASSSLGTRGEKLFF
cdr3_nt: TGTGCCAGCAGCTCACTCGGGACAAGAGGGGAAAAACTGTTTTTT

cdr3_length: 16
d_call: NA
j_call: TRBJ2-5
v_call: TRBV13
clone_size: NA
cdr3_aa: CASSLGRDNTRETQYF
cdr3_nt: TGTGCCAGCAGCTTAGGCCGGGACAACACAAGAGAAACCCAGTACTTC

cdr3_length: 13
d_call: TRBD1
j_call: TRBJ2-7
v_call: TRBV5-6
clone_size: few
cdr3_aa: CASRGQGPYEQYF
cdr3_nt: TGTGCCAGCAGGGGACAGGGCCCCTACGAGCAGTACTTC

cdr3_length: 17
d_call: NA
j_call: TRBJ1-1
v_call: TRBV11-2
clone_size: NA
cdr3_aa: CASSPEEGPLPNTEAFF
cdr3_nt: TGTGCCAGCAGCCCGGAGGAAGGGCCTCTCCCGAACACTGAAGCTTTCTTT

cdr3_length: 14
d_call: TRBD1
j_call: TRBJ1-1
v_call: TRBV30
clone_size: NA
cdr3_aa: CAWSLGTGNTEAFF
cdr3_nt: TGTGCCTGGTCCCTCGGGACAGGGAACACTGAAGCTTTCTTT

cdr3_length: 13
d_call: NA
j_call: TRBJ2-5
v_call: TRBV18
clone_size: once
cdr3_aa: CASSDRLHETQYF
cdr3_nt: TGTGCCAGCTCCGACAGGCTCCACGAGACCCAGTACTTC

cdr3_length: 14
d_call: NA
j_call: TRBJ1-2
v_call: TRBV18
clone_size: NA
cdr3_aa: CASSLQEGMGGYTF
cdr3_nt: TGTGCCAGCTCCCTTCAAGAGGGAATGGGTGGCTACACCTTC

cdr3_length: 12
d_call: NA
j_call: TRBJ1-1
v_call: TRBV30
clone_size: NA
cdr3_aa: CAWSVRGCEAFF
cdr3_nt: TGTGCCTGGAGTGTACGAGGGTGTGAAGCTTTCTTT

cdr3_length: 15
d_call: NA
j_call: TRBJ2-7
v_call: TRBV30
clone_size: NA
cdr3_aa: CAWSVNRLSSYEQYF
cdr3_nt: TGTGCCTGGAGTGTAAACAGGTTAAGCTCCTACGAGCAGTACTTC

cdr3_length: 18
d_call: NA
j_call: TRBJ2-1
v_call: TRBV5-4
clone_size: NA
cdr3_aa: CASTAGGVLKGSYNEQFF
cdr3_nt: TGTGCCAGCACGGCCGGGGGAGTCCTTAAGGGCTCCTACAATGAGCAGTTCTTC

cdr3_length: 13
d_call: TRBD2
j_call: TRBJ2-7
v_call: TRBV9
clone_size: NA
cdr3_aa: CASEVREGGEQYF
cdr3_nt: TGTGCCAGCGAAGTGCGGGAGGGGGGCGAGCAGTACTTC

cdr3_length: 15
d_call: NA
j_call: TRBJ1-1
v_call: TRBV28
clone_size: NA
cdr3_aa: CASSLRGSWDTEAFF
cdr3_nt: TGTGCCAGCAGTTTACGGGGGTCCTGGGACACTGAAGCTTTCTTT

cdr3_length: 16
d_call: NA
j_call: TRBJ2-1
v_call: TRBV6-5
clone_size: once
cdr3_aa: CASSSPDYYSYNEQFF
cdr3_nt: TGTGCCAGCAGTTCTCCGGACTACTACTCCTACAATGAGCAGTTCTTC

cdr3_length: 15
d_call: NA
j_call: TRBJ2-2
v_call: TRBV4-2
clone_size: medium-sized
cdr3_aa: CASSQDGTNTGELFF
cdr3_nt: TGTGCCAGCAGCCAAGATGGGACAAACACCGGGGAGCTGTTTTTT

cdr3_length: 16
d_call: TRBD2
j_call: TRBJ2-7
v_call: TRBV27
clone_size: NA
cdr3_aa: CASSLRLALLGNEQYF
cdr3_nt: TGTGCCAGCAGCCTCCGACTAGCCCTTCTAGGAAACGAGCAGTACTTC

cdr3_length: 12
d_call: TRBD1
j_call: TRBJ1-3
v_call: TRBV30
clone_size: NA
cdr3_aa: CALGQLGNTIYF
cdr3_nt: TGTGCCTTGGGACAGTTGGGAAACACCATATATTTT

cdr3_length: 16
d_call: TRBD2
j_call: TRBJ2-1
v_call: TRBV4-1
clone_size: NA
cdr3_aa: CASSQDGGSGSRKQFF
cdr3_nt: TGCGCCAGCAGCCAGGATGGGGGTAGCGGGAGTCGAAAACAGTTCTTC

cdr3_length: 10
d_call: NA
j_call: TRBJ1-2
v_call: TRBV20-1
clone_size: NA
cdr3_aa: CSAANYGYTF
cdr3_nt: TGCAGCGCCGCGAACTATGGCTACACCTTC

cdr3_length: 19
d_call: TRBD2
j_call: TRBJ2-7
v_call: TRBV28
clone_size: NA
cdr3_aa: CASKFRGRFPSAGGYEQYF
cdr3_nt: TGTGCCAGCAAATTTAGGGGGCGCTTTCCATCAGCGGGGGGCTACGAGCAGTACTTC

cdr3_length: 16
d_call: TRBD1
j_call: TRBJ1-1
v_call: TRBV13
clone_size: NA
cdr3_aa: CASSPTGTGGTTEAFF
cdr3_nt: TGTGCCAGCAGCCCAACCGGGACAGGGGGCACCACTGAAGCTTTCTTT

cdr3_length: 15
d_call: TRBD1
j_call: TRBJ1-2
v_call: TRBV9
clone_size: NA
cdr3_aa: CASSVAPGTVYGYTF
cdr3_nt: TGTGCCAGCAGCGTAGCTCCCGGGACAGTCTATGGCTACACCTTC

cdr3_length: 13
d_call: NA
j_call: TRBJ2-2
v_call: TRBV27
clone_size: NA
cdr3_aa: CASRGQNTGELFF
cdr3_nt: TGTGCCAGCAGGGGCCAAAACACCGGGGAGCTGTTTTTT

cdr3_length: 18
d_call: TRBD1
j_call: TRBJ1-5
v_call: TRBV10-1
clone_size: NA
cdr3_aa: CASSSPTTGGGCNQPQHF
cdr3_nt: TGCGCCAGCAGTTCCCCGACAACAGGGGGCGGTTGCAATCAGCCCCAGCATTTT

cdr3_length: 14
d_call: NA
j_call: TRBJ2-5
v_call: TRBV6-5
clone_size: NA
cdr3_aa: CASSDISGGETQYF
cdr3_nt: TGTGCCAGCAGTGACATATCCGGAGGGGAGACCCAGTACTTC

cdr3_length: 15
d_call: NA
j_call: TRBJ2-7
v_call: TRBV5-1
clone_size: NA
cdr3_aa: CASSVLSARGYEQYF
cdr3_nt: TGCGCCAGCAGCGTCTTGAGTGCCCGGGGCTACGAGCAGTACTTC

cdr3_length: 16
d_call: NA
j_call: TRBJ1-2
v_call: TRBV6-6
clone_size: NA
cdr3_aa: CASSYEAPGGHYGYTF
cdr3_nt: TGTGCCAGCAGTTACGAGGCCCCCGGGGGGCACTATGGCTACACCTTC